This T cell receptor (beta chain) was observed in a study of CD8 T cells in ankylosing spondylitis. Study outcomes and limitations: Made up of roughly 8 highly homologous variants, a TCR beta motif appeared characteristic of ankylosing spondylitis blood. Clones that were linked to disease were CD8+ and were relatively rare in peripheral blood. Some of the motif variants had earlier been found in reactive arthritis patients' fluid and blood. Reported data indicate significant enrichment of disease-linked clones within matched ankylosing spondylitis synovial fluid.

Each CDR3 protein is one row after TCRdb ran MiXCR on the 5' RACE reads. The table has around 140,000 distinct CDR3 sequences, 11% seen once. This clonotype was seen more than once but under ten times. As yet, its antigen is unknown. From germline, CDR1 is SGHDT and CDR2 YYEEEE. V was trimmed by 4 bases and J by 11 bases, leaving 12 bases between them. The CDR3 is made up of 11 amino acids. The sequencing input was blood, either unsorted or a sorted T cell fraction (not recorded which). The chain recombines TRBV5-6 with TRBJ1-1, with D tentatively TRBD1 (5 bases). This receptor was identified in a female donor with ankylosing spondylitis or in good health (not recorded which). The CDR3 sequence is CASSRGSRAFF. DNA for the CDR3: TGTGCCAGCAGCCGGGGGTCACGGGCTTTCTTT. Together with reference TRBV5-6 and TRBJ1-1, the CDR3 gives the full variable domain: DAGVTQSPTHLIKTRGQQVTLRCSPKSGHDTVSWYQQALGQGPQFIFQYYEEEERQRGNFPDRFSGHQFPNYSSELNVNALLLGDSALYLCASSRGSRAFFGQGTRLTVV.